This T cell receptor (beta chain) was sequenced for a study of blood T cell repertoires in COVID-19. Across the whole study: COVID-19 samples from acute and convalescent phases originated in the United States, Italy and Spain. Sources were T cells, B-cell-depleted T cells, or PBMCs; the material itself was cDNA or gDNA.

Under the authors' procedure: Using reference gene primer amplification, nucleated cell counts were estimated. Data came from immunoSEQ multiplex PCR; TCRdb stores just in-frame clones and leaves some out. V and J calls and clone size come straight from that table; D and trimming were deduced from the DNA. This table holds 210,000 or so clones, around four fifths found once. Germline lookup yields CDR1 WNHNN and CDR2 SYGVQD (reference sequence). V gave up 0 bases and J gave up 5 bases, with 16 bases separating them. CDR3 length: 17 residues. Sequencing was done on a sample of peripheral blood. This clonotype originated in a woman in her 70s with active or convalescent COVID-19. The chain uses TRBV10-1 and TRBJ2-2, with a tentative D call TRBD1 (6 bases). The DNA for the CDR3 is TGCGCCAGCAGTGAGTCGAGGGGGTATGATACGACCGGGGAGCTGTTTTTT. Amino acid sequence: CASSESRGYDTTGELFF.